This T cell receptor (beta chain) derives from a study of cytomegalovirus exposure and HLA in healthy donors. Overall study context: Across 300 to 400 genotyped donors, around 80% landed in the Caucasian-associated ancestry cluster.

Primers for the PCR totalled 60 Vbeta and 13 Jbeta. Sequencing was performed with immunoSEQ multiplex PCR; in TCRdb, only in-frame clones are kept and a portion is missing. The table lists 150,000 to 200,000 clones, roughly 75% of them singletons. The table lists this clone with a count of one. CDR3 size: 16 residues. Germline CDR1 reads MNHNS; CDR2 reads SASEGT. V was shortened by 2 bases and J by 3 bases, with 17 bases between the two germline ends. The sequenced sample was PBMCs. The chain joins TRBV6-1 to TRBJ2-7, with a possible D match to TRBD1 (6 bases). This TCR was recovered from a male donor in good health and CMV-seronegative. The CDR3 bases are TGTGCCAGCAGTGAACGGCACAGGGTGGGCGGCTACGAGCAGTACTTC. Translation gives CASSERHRVGGYEQYF.